This entry lists 30 T cell receptor beta chains sequenced from one sample in a study of blood T cell repertoires in COVID-19. Measured with immunoSEQ multiplex PCR; TCRdb has only the in-frame clones, and not every one. The data hold about 240,000 clones, with about 86% observed a single time. The sample taken for sequencing was peripheral blood. These receptors all stem from a man aged 55 to 69 with acute or convalescent COVID-19.

The chain employs TRBV11-2 and TRBJ2-1; TRBD1 matches at 7 bases. The germline gives CDR1 SGHAT, CDR2 FQNNGV. V lost 7 bases, J lost 7 bases, and 10 bases stayed unmatched. There are 14 residues in the CDR3. The CDR3 loop reads CASTAGGWGNEQFF. CDR3 bases: TGTGCCAGCACCGCAGGGGGTTGGGGAAATGAGCAGTTCTTC.

This clone was seen only once. The genes are TRBV6-6 and TRBJ1-6; TRBD1 matches 9 bases. The CDR3 has 16 residues. The trim removed 6 bases at V and 7 bases at J, leaving 10 bases unmatched. The germline gives CDR1 MNHNY, CDR2 SVGAGI (reference sequence). Here the CDR3 DNA reads TGTGCCAGCAGAACGCAACAGGGGGCTCTGAATTCACCCCTCCACTTT. Translated, it gives CASRTQQGALNSPLHF.

The genes are TRBV12-3 or TRBV12-4 and TRBJ1-1, with D perhaps matching TRBD1 (6 bases). Trimming cost V 3 bases and J 10 bases, with 15 bases left between them. This CDR3 has 13 amino acids. The CDR3 region is CASSFYPQGAAFF. DNA of the CDR3: TGTGCCAGCAGTTTTTACCCACAGGGAGCAGCTTTCTTT.

The rearrangement links TRBV29-1 to TRBJ1-1; no clear D. V lost 0 bases and J 5 bases, leaving 16 bases between the germline ends. The V gene's germline CDR1 is SQVTM and CDR2 ANQGSEA. The CDR3 consists of 15 residues. CDR3 coding DNA: TGCAGCGTTGAAGATCTTGGAGGGAGTGGGACTGAAGCTTTCTTT. This codes for CSVEDLGGSGTEAFF. The entire variable domain, with the rest obtained from reference TRBV29-1 and TRBJ1-1, is as follows: SAVISQKPSRDICQRGTSLTIQCQVDSQVTMMFWYRQQPGQSLTLIATANQGSEATYESGFVIDKFPISRPNLTFSTLTVSNMSPEDSSIYLCSVEDLGGSGTEAFFGQGTRLTVV.

The chain combines TRBV6-2 or TRBV6-3 with TRBJ2-2; 12 positions match TRBD2. Germline V lookup: CDR1 MNHEY, CDR2 SVGEGT. V lost 5 bases, J lost 3 bases, and 10 bases stayed unmatched. The CDR3 is made up of 18 amino acids. CDR3 bases: TGTGCCAGCAGTAGACACGTGACTAGCGGGAGACACACCGGGGAGCTGTTTTTT. Its protein is CASSRHVTSGRHTGELFF.

The chain combines TRBV11-3 with TRBJ2-6; 9 positions match TRBD1. The CDR3 sequence is 17 residues long. Germline trimming cut 4 bases from V and 2 bases from J; bases unmatched to any gene: 6. Germline V gene sequence: CDR1 SGHNT, CDR2 YENEEA. The CDR3 is CASSSGTGIAGANVLTF. The CDR3 DNA is TGTGCCAGCAGCTCCGGGACAGGGATTGCTGGGGCCAACGTCCTGACTTTC.

The chain carries TRBV7-2 and TRBJ2-1; the D gene is possibly TRBD1 (5 bases). This CDR3 is built from 14 residues. V lost 5 bases and J lost 9, with 17 bases in between. CDR1 and CDR2 from the germline V gene are SGHTA and FQGNSA. For the CDR3, the DNA is TGTGCCAGCAGCCCCGTTGCAGGGAATGGTGAGCAGTTCTTC. This gives the protein CASSPVAGNGEQFF.

The rearrangement uses TRBV5-1 and TRBJ1-1; D unresolved. The V end lost 0 bases, the J end lost 0 bases, and 9 bases lay between the germline ends. Per the germline V gene, CDR1 is SGHRS and CDR2 is YFSETQ. CDR3 length: 15 amino acids. This CDR3 reads CASSLAGGVNTEAFF. The CDR3 region has the DNA TGCGCCAGCAGCTTGGCCGGAGGAGTGAACACTGAAGCTTTCTTT.

The count of this clone is one. CDR3 sequence reads: CASSIPGQPEAFF. The CDR3, as DNA: TGTGCCAGCAGCATTCCGGGACAGCCTGAAGCTTTCTTT. The chain combines TRBV7-9 with TRBJ1-1, with 7 nucleotides matching TRBD1. CDR1 SEHNR and CDR2 FQNEAQ come from the germline V gene (reference sequence). This CDR3 is 13 amino acids long. With 5 bases clipped from V and 6 bases from J, the junction kept 6 bases outside the gene matches.

The gene calls are TRBV6-6 and TRBJ1-4; 12 bases are shared with TRBD1. The CDR3 sequence is 19 residues long. Germline V lookup: CDR1 MNHNY, CDR2 SVGAGI (reference sequence). V lost 5 bases and J lost 1; bases outside the gene matches: 11. CDR3 amino acids: CASSRTGTGGAVTNEKLFF. The CDR3 nucleotides read TGTGCCAGCAGTCGGACCGGGACAGGGGGCGCGGTAACTAATGAAAAACTGTTTTTT.

The chain links TRBV4-3 to TRBJ1-6, with 7 nucleotides matching TRBD1. Unmatched junction bases numbered 6, after V lost 1 base and J lost 6 bases. The CDR3 extends over 16 amino acids. Germline V gene lookup returns CDR1 LGHNA and CDR2 YSLEER. The CDR3 nucleotides read TGCGCCAGCAGCCAAGCCCGGGACAGCCGTAATTCACCCCTCCACTTT. Translating gives CASSQARDSRNSPLHF.

The gene calls are TRBV6-2 or TRBV6-3 and TRBJ2-6; TRBD1 matches 8 bases. The germline CDR1 and CDR2 sequences are MNHEY and SVGEGT. The J segment lost 3 bases and the V segment lost 6 bases, leaving 4 bases of the junction unmatched. CDR3 length: 15 residues. The CDR3 region is CASSFRGLGANVLTF. CDR3 nucleotide sequence: TGTGCCAGCAGCTTCAGGGGGCTTGGGGCCAACGTCCTGACTTTC.

The chain is built from TRBV5-8 and TRBJ1-2; TRBD1 aligns across 7 bases. Germline lookup yields CDR1 SGHTS and CDR2 YDEGEE. CDR3 length equals 13 residues. With 4 bases clipped from V and 7 bases from J, the junction kept 7 bases outside the gene matches. CDR3 bases: TGTGCCAGCAGCCGGACAGGCGCGGGTGGCTACACCTTC. Its protein is CASSRTGAGGYTF.

The V gene is TRBV3-1 (or the pseudogene TRBV3-2), the J gene TRBJ1-3; D remains unclear. This CDR3 has 15 amino acids. V lost 1 base and J 0 bases, leaving 7 bases between the germline ends. The germline gives CDR1 LGHDT, CDR2 YNNKEL (reference sequence). CDR3 bases: TGTGCCAGCAGCCAAGGGCCAGACTCTGGAAACACCATATATTTT. It specifies CASSQGPDSGNTIYF.

This clone showed up just once. The rearrangement links TRBV29-1 to TRBJ2-3; tentatively, D is TRBD1 (6 bases). Germline CDR1 and CDR2: SQVTM and ANQGSEA. The length of the CDR3 is 13 residues. Trimming took off 1 base at V and 1 base at J, with 6 bases between the two ends. The CDR3 DNA sequence: TGCAGCGTTGAAGGACAGGGCACAGATACGCAGTATTTT. The encoded protein is CSVEGQGTDTQYF.

The chain carries TRBV11-3 and TRBJ2-3, with 11 bases that match TRBD2. CDR3 size: 16 residues. The V segment lost 1 base and the J segment 4 bases; nucleotides outside the gene matches: 4. From germline, CDR1 is SGHNT and CDR2 YENEEA. Here the CDR3 DNA reads TGTGCCAGCAGCTTAGGACTAGCGGGAACCGCAGATACGCAGTATTTT. Protein sequence: CASSLGLAGTADTQYF. Full variable domain (remainder filled in from reference TRBV11-3 and TRBJ2-3): EAGVVQSPRYKIIEKKQPVAFWCNPISGHNTLYWYLQNLGQGPELLIRYENEEAVDDSQLPKDRFSAERLKGVDSTLKIQPAELGDSAVYLCASSLGLAGTADTQYFGPGTRLTVL.

The chain joins TRBV5-1 to TRBJ2-1; D is perhaps TRBD2 (5 bases). The CDR3 spans 16 residues. V was trimmed by 4 bases and J by 1 base, leaving 15 bases between them. From germline, CDR1 is SGHRS and CDR2 YFSETQ. This CDR3 is CASSPRVDGSYNEQFF. In DNA, the CDR3 is TGCGCCAGCAGCCCGCGGGTAGACGGGTCCTACAATGAGCAGTTCTTC. Full variable domain (remainder filled in from reference TRBV5-1 and TRBJ2-1): KAGVTQTPRYLIKTRGQQVTLSCSPISGHRSVSWYQQTPGQGLQFLFEYFSETQRNKGNFPGRFSGRQFSNSRSEMNVSTLELGDSALYLCASSPRVDGSYNEQFFGPGTRLTVL.

Only a few counts were recorded for this clone. V gene TRBV18 combines with J gene TRBJ2-5; TRBD1 agrees at 9 bases. Germline CDR1 KGHSH, CDR2 LQKENI. Trimming removed 6 bases from V and 4 bases from J; junction bases left unmatched: 3. The CDR3 extends over 13 amino acids. The CDR3 nucleotides are TGTGCCAGCTCGAAGGGACAGGGAGAGACCCAGTACTTC. This encodes CASSKGQGETQYF. The variable domain in full, with the rest retrieved from reference TRBV18 and TRBJ2-5, is NAGVMQNPRHLVRRRGQEARLRCSPMKGHSHVYWYRQLPEEGLKFMVYLQKENIIDESGMPKERFSAEFPKEGPSILRIQQVVRGDSAAYFCASSKGQGETQYFGPGTRLLVL.

V usage is TRBV27 and J usage is TRBJ1-5; no reliable D call. This CDR3 contains 14 residues. Germline V gene sequence: CDR1 MNHEY, CDR2 SMNVEV (reference sequence). Trimming cost V 0 bases and J 3 bases, with 6 bases left between them. CDR3 nucleotide sequence: TGTGCCAGCAGTTTATCCCGTAACAATCAGCCCCAGCATTTT. Translation: CASSLSRNNQPQHF.

The chain uses TRBV5-5 and TRBJ2-7, with TRBD1 identical over 7 bases. This CDR3 is built from 14 residues. CDR1 and CDR2 from the germline V gene are SGHKS and YYEKEE (reference sequence). In nucleotides, the CDR3 is TGTGCGACACAAGTAGGGCAGGGGGCCTACGAGCAGTACTTC. Protein: CATQVGQGAYEQYF.

This sequence joins TRBV10-3 and TRBJ2-1; 10 nucleotides align to TRBD2. After removal of 7 bases from V and 6 bases from J, the junction contained 9 bases not matched to a gene. The CDR3 is made up of 15 amino acids. Germline V gene sequence: CDR1 ENHRY, CDR2 SYGVKD. Here the CDR3 reads CAINTLAGVSNEQFF. Here the CDR3 DNA reads TGTGCCATCAATACCCTAGCGGGAGTTAGCAATGAGCAGTTCTTC.

The table lists this clone with a count of one. The genes are TRBV6-5 and TRBJ1-2; 8 bases match TRBD1. CDR1 is MNHEY and CDR2 is SVGAGI in the germline V gene. V was clipped by 2 bases and J by 7 bases; unmatched bases: 0. This CDR3 has 12 residues. The CDR3 sequence: CASSYTGGGYTF. CDR3 nucleotide sequence: TGTGCCAGCAGTTACACAGGGGGTGGCTACACCTTC.

V and J are TRBV5-3 and TRBJ2-5; D is ambiguous. TRBV5-3 is marked as an open reading frame, function uncertain. Trimming stripped 1 base from V and 4 bases from J, with 11 bases between. This CDR3 comprises 14 residues. The CDR3 region is CARSLLKSTETQYF. CDR3 bases: TGTGCCAGAAGCTTGCTTAAAAGCACAGAGACCCAGTACTTC.

The chain recombines TRBV30 with TRBJ2-7; perhaps TRBD2 as D (7 bases). Looked up from germline, CDR1 is GTSNPN and CDR2 is SVGIG (reference sequence). CDR3 length equals 14 residues. Trimming shortened V by 7 bases and J by 0 bases, and 16 bases separated the two germline ends. The CDR3 here is CASGRGRSSYEQYF. CDR3 coding DNA: TGTGCCTCCGGGCGGGGGCGGTCCTCCTACGAGCAGTACTTC.

The J gene is TRBJ1-2, the V gene TRBV27; TRBD1 might be the D (6 bases). CDR1 and CDR2 from the germline V gene are MNHEY and SMNVEV (reference sequence). V lost 3 bases and J 2 bases, leaving 22 bases between the germline ends. This CDR3 region has 18 residues. This CDR3 reads CASSLKPGDPLANYGYTF. Written as DNA, the CDR3 is TGTGCCAGCAGTTTGAAGCCAGGGGACCCTCTAGCCAACTATGGCTACACCTTC.

CDR3 in amino acids: CASSLGQGPWTEAFF. The CDR3 DNA reads as TGTGCCAGCAGTTTAGGACAGGGCCCGTGGACTGAAGCTTTCTTT. The chain has TRBV27 and TRBJ1-1; 8 positions match TRBD1. CDR1 is MNHEY, CDR2 SMNVEV, per germline (reference sequence). V lost 2 bases, J lost 5 bases, and 7 bases stayed unmatched. This CDR3 has 15 residues.

The V gene is TRBV18, the J gene TRBJ1-5; TRBD1 aligns across 9 bases. The CDR3 has 14 amino acids. The germline V gene has CDR1 KGHSH and CDR2 LQKENI. V shed 6 bases, J shed 4 bases, and the junction held 4 bases outside the gene matches. The CDR3 bases are TGTGCCAGCTCCCGGACAGGGGTTAATCAGCCCCAGCATTTT. Translating it yields CASSRTGVNQPQHF.

The rearrangement links TRBV25-1 to TRBJ2-3; no clear D gene. V lost 7 bases to trimming and J lost 1 base, with 9 bases between them. This CDR3 region has 13 residues. The germline V gene encodes CDR1 MGHDK and CDR2 SYGVNS. CDR3 residues: CASTSPGTDTQYF. For the CDR3, the DNA is TGTGCCAGCACTAGTCCGGGCACAGATACGCAGTATTTT.

The V call is TRBV28, the J call TRBJ2-7, with TRBD2 matching 11 bases. In germline, CDR1 is MDHEN, CDR2 SYDVKM. The CDR3 is 14 residues long. After removal of 6 bases from V and 3 bases from J, the junction contained 4 bases not matched to a gene. The CDR3 region is CASRPGLAVYEQYF. CDR3 DNA sequence: TGTGCCAGCAGACCGGGACTAGCGGTCTACGAGCAGTACTTC. Looking up the rest from reference TRBV28 and TRBJ2-7 gives the full variable domain: DVKVTQSSRYLVKRTGEKVFLECVQDMDHENMFWYRQDPGLGLRLIYFSYDVKMKEKGDIPEGYSVSREKKERFSLILESASTNQTSMYLCASRPGLAVYEQYFGPGTRLTVT.

The gene calls are TRBV6-5 and TRBJ2-6; D is unresolved. With 6 bases removed from V and 1 base from J, the gap between germline ends came to 4 bases. CDR1 and CDR2 (germline): MNHEY, SVGAGI. This CDR3 has 13 residues. DNA for the CDR3: TGTGCCAGCAGGGAGTCTGGGGCCAACGTCCTGACTTTC. This sequence encodes CASRESGANVLTF.